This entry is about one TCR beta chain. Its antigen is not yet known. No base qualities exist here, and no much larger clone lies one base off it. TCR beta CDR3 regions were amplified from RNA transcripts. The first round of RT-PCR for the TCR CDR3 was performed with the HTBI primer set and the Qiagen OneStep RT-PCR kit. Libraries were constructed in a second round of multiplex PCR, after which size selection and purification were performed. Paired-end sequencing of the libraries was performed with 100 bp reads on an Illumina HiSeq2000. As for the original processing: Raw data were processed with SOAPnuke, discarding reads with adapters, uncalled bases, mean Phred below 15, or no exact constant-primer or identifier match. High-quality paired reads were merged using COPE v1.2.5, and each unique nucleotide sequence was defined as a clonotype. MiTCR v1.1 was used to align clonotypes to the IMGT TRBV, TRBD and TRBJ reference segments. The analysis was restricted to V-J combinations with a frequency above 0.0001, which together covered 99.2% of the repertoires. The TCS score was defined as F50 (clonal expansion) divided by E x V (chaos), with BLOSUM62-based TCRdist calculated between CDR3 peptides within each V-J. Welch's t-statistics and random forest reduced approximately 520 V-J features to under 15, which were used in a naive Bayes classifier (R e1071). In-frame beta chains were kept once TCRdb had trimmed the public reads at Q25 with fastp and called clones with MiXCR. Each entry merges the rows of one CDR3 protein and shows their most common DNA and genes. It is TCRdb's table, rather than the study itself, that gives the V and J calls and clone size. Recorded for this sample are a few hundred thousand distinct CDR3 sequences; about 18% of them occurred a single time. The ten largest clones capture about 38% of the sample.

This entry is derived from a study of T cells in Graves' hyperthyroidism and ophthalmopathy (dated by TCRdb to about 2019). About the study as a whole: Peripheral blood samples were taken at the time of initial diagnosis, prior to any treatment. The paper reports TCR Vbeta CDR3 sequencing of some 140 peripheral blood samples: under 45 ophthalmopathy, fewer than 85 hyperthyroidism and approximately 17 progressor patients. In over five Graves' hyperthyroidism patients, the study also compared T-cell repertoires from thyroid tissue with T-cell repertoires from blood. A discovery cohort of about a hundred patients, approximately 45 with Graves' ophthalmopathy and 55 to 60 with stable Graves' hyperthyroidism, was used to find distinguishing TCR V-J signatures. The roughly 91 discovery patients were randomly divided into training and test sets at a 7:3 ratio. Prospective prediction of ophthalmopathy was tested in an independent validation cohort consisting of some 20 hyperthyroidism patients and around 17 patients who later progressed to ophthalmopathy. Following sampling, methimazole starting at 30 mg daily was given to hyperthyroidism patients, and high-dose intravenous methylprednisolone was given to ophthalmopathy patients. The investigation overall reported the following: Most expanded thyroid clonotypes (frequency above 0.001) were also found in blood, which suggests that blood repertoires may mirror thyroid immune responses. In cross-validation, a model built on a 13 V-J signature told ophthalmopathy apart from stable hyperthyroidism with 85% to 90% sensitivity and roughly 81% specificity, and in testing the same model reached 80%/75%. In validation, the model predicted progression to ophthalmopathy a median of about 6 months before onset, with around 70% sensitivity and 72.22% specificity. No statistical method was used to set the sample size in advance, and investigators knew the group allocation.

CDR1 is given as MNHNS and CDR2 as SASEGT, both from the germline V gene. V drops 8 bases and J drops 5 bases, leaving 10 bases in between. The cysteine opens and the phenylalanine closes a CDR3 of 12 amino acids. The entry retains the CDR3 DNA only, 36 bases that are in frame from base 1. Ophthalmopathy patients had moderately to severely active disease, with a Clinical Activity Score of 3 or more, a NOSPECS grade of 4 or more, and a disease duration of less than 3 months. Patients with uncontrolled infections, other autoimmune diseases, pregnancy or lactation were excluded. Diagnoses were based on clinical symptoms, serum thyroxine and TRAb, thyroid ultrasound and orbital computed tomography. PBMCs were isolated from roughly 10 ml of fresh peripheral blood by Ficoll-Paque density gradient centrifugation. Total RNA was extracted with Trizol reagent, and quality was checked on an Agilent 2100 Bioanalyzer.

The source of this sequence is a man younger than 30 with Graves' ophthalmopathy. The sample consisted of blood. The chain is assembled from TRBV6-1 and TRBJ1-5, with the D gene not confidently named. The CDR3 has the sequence CASGELDQPQHF. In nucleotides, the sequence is TGTGCCAGCGGGGAGTTGGATCAGCCCCAGCATTTT.